Here is one TCR beta chain with its context. There is no known antigen for this receptor. Base qualities are not provided; no much larger clone lies one nucleotide away. TCRbeta CDR3 regions were amplified from genomic DNA using the immunoSEQ Assay, a bias-controlled multiplex PCR. The source study handled its data this way. Within the assay, amplification of reference gene primers was used to estimate how many nucleated cells each sample contained. Sequence reads were collapsed and filtered to measure the absolute abundance of every unique TCRbeta CDR3 rearrangement. For each sample, productive Simpson clonality was calculated as the square root of Simpson's diversity index across productive rearrangements. TCRdb mirrors the immuneACCESS table, restricted to in-frame sequences. Some clones are absent from its copies; in checked studies, under half trace to an unresolved V gene, and the reason for the others is unknown. V and J calls and clone size are copied from that table; D and trimming were computed from the DNA. Across this sample there are more than 200,000 clones, with around nine tenths seen only once. The leading ten clones occupy roughly 3.7% of the sample.

The data originate from a study of blood T cell repertoires in COVID-19 (TCRdb year 2020). Background for the entire study: Collaborator samples came from the United States, Italy and Spain and covered acute and convalescent phases of COVID-19. A de-identified subject ID, COVID-19 status, age in years and sex were almost always included in the sample metadata. Samples were obtained from the ongoing ImmuneRACE study (first 160 participants) and from about 1,300 subjects provided by 6 global collaborators. The repertoires were released in a freely available public database intended as a resource for research on the immune response to SARS-CoV-2. HLA class I and class II types, where available, came from metadata supplied by the sample provider rather than from assay-based typing. Subjects who had been exposed to COVID-19, were actively infected with it, or had recovered from it provided the deeply sampled blood TCRbeta repertoires that made up the dataset. The material from the prospective study consisted of cDNA or gDNA derived from T cells, B-cell-depleted T cells, or PBMCs. General findings and caveats noted by the study authors: How much clinical and demographic metadata was included differed by source and by participant, and the metadata was provided uncurated.

Participants in the prospective study were aged roughly 18 to 100 years, lived in about two dozen United States geographic areas, and enrolled through a virtual design. In the prospective study, cohorts were assigned on the basis of participant-reported clinical history obtained from a screening survey and a study questionnaire. For ImmuneRACE Cohort 3, a participant was defined as recovered based on two consecutive negative NP/OP PCR tests, clearance by a healthcare professional, or resolution of symptoms. Mobile phlebotomists in the prospective study collected whole blood, serum and a nasopharyngeal or oropharyngeal swab from every participant. Participants in the prospective study had the option to provide additional blood draws and questionnaires over a roughly two-month period. Blood samples from the prospective study were shipped frozen or at room temperature prior to DNA extraction. The junction shows trimming of 6 bases on V and 1 base on J, and the gene matches do not reach 5 bases of it. CDR1 and CDR2 (MNHEY, SMNVEV) derive from the germline V gene (reference sequence). The CDR3 numbers 14 residues from cysteine through phenylalanine. Only CDR3 DNA remains: 42 bases, in frame from the first base.

Material: PBMCs or T cells enriched from blood (not recorded which). The chain links TRBV27 with TRBJ1-2; 7 of the junction bases match TRBD1. The clonotype was recovered from a woman younger than 45 who had recovered from COVID-19. At the DNA level, the sequence is TGTGCCAGCAGGAAGGACAGGCATAACTATGGCTACACCTTC. Translated, this gives CASRKDRHNYGYTF.